The 9 T cell receptor beta chains below come from one sample, sequenced in a study of blood T cell repertoires in COVID-19. This table comes from immunoSEQ multiplex PCR, and its TCRdb copy is limited to in-frame clones, with some not included. The sample consists of fewer than 150,000 clones, approximately 89% of them appearing once. The sample taken for sequencing was peripheral blood. Receptor source: a human donor in a cohort sampled during active COVID-19.

This chain uses TRBV11-2 with TRBJ2-1; 9 nucleotides line up with TRBD1. CDR1 and CDR2 (germline): SGHAT, FQNNGV. V lost 5 bases, J lost 5 bases, and 7 bases stayed unmatched. The CDR3 is 15 amino acids. The CDR3: CASSVRDRVNNEQFF. CDR3 sequence (DNA): TGTGCCAGCAGCGTAAGGGACAGGGTAAACAATGAGCAGTTCTTC.

The chain links TRBV18 to TRBJ2-5; 11 bases map to TRBD1. Per the germline V gene, CDR1 is KGHSH and CDR2 is LQKENI. V lost 3 bases to trimming and J lost 8 bases; unmatched junction nucleotides: 8. The CDR3 is made up of 15 amino acids. The CDR3 protein is CASSPVEGQGGTQYF. CDR3 nucleotides: TGTGCCAGCTCACCCGTCGAGGGACAGGGGGGAACCCAGTACTTC.

V usage is TRBV5-6 and J usage is TRBJ1-5, with TRBD1 matching over 8 bases. J was trimmed by 6 bases and V by 2 bases; bases with no gene match: 7. Germline V gives CDR1 SGHDT, CDR2 YYEEEE. This CDR3 is built from 15 residues. Here the CDR3 reads CASSFYRGVFQPQHF. In DNA form, the CDR3 reads TGTGCCAGCAGCTTCTACAGGGGGGTGTTTCAGCCCCAGCATTTT.

This chain joins TRBV2 and TRBJ2-5; 7 bases align to TRBD1. CDR3 length: 14 residues. Unmatched junction bases numbered 6, after V lost 6 bases and J lost 2 bases. Germline CDR1 reads SNHLY; CDR2 reads FYNNEI. CDR3 loop: CASSLDRAQETQYF. CDR3 nucleotide sequence: TGTGCCAGCAGCCTCGACAGGGCTCAAGAGACCCAGTACTTC.

This chain joins TRBV6-5 and TRBJ2-5; D might be TRBD2 (5 bases). CDR1 is MNHEY and CDR2 is SVGAGI in the germline V gene. CDR3 length: 15 residues. With 2 bases removed from V and 0 bases from J, the gap between germline ends came to 10 bases. The CDR3 bases are TGTGCCAGCAGTTACGGAGGCAGCTACCAAGAGACCCAGTACTTC. Encoded protein: CASSYGGSYQETQYF.

This chain uses TRBV7-6 with TRBJ2-1; TRBD2 matches at 9 bases. V dropped 4 bases and J dropped 0; count of bases not matched to a gene: 10. This CDR3 is 18 amino acids long. The germline CDR1 and CDR2 sequences are SGHVS and FNYEAQ. The CDR3 reads CASSSGGRALSSYNEQFF. CDR3 coding DNA: TGTGCCAGCAGCTCGGGCGGGAGGGCTTTGAGCTCCTACAATGAGCAGTTCTTC.

The chain uses TRBV19 and TRBJ1-1; D uncertain. The V end lost 7 bases, the J end lost 0 bases, and 9 bases lay between the germline ends. The CDR3 spans 13 residues. Per the germline V gene, CDR1 is LNHDA and CDR2 is SQIVND (reference sequence). Written as DNA, the CDR3 is TGTGCCAGTATCGGGAGTTTGAACACTGAAGCTTTCTTT. As protein: CASIGSLNTEAFF. The variable domain in full, completed from reference TRBV19 and TRBJ1-1, reads DGGITQSPKYLFRKEGQNVTLSCEQNLNHDAMYWYRQDPGQGLRLIYYSQIVNDFQKGDIAEGYSVSREKKESFPLTVTSAQKNPTAFYLCASIGSLNTEAFFGQGTRLTVV.

This rearrangement joins TRBV13 to TRBJ1-1; weak D call: TRBD1 (5 bases). V was trimmed by 4 bases and J by 7 bases, leaving 13 bases between them. The germline gives CDR1 PRHDT, CDR2 FYEKMQ (reference sequence). This CDR3 has 13 amino acids. DNA of the CDR3: TGTGCCAGCAGCTATCGGGGGGTGGTTGAAGCTTTCTTT. This sequence encodes CASSYRGVVEAFF.

The chain recombines TRBV10-2 with TRBJ2-7; perhaps TRBD1 as D (6 bases). V dropped 5 bases and J dropped 2 bases, with 10 bases sitting between them. The CDR3 is made up of 13 amino acids. The germline V gene encodes CDR1 WSHSY and CDR2 SAAADI. This CDR3 reads CASSSGTTYEQYV. Written as DNA, the CDR3 is TGCGCCAGCAGTTCCGGGACAACCTACGAGCAGTACGTC.